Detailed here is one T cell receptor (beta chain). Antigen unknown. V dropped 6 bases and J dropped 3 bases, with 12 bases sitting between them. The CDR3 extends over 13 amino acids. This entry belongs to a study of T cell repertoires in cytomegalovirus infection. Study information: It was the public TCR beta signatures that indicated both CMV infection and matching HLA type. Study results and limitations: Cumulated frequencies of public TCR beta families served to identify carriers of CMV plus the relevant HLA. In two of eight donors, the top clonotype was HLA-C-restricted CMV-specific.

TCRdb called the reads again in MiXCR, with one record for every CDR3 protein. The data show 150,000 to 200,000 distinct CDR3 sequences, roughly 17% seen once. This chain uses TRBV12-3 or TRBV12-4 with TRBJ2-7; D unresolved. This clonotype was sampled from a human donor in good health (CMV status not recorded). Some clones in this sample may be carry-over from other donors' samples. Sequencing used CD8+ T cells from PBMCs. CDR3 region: CASSPGSRYEQYF. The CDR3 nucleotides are TGTGCCAGCAGCCCGGGTTCCCGCTACGAGCAGTACTTC.